These 16 T cell receptor beta chains were all obtained from the same sample, sequenced in a study of vaccination effects on CD4 cells after COVID-19 (dated 2022 in TCRdb). The protocol used for the library was the immunoSEQ multiplex PCR assay. Drawn from immuneACCESS, this table holds only the in-frame rearrangements with V and J called that TCRdb kept. Clones are partly lost; checked studies trace under half to an unresolved V gene and leave the rest unexplained. Across this sample there are about 65,000 clones, with approximately 79% seen only once. The ten largest clones represent around 3% of the sample. In the ViraFEST assay, PBMC were stimulated with viral peptide pools, and TCR sequencing was then used to find antigen-specific CD4+ T cell clonotypes based on their expansion. After around ten days of culture, CD4+ T cells were isolated with the EasySep CD4+ T cell isolation kit. The absence of prior SARS-CoV-2 infection in healthy vaccine recipients was confirmed by negative nucleocapsid antibodies before and after vaccination.

No antigen has been assigned to these receptors. The starting material was CD4+ T cells from PBMCs cultured with HCoV-NL63 spike peptides, obtained before COVID-19 vaccination. The sample's cell subset or site label, in plain terms: HCoV-NL63 spike overlapping peptide pool stimulation. The receptors originated from a human donor who received a COVID-19 vaccine.

The chain has TRBV5-4 and TRBJ2-3, with TRBD1 matching over 7 bases. Germline CDR1 and CDR2: SGHNT and YYREEE (reference sequence). This CDR3 is 15 amino acids long. The V gene end was trimmed by 4 bases and the J gene end by 7 bases; junction bases not matched to a gene: 12. For the CDR3, the DNA is TGTGCCAGCAGCCTTATCCTCGGGACAGCACATACGCAGTATTTT. It yields the protein CASSLILGTAHTQYF.

The chain recombines TRBV2 with TRBJ2-7, with TRBD1 matching 9 bases. V was pared by 2 bases and J by 5 bases, with 10 bases of the junction left unmatched. CDR3 length: 16 amino acids. Germline assignment: CDR1 SNHLY and CDR2 FYNNEI. Written as DNA, the CDR3 is TGTGCCAGCAGTGAAACAGGGGGCAGTTCTTTTGACGAGCAGTACGTC. It translates to CASSETGGSSFDEQYV.

The rearrangement joins TRBV3-1 (or the pseudogene TRBV3-2) to TRBJ1-5; D not certain. Trimming shortened V by 4 bases and J by 5 bases, and 6 bases separated the two germline ends. CDR3 length: 12 residues. Germline V CDR1 and CDR2: LGHDT, YNNKEL (reference sequence). In nucleotides, the CDR3 is TGTGCCAGCAGCCTAAGGGATCAGCCCCAGCATTTT. Translation: CASSLRDQPQHF.

The chain is built from TRBV12-5 and TRBJ2-3; 12 nucleotides agree with TRBD2. Germline V gene lookup returns CDR1 LGHNT and CDR2 FRNRAP. The CDR3 extends over 20 amino acids. V was pared by 0 bases and J by 2 bases, with 12 bases of the junction left unmatched. The CDR3 region has the DNA TGTGCTAGTGGTTTGGTACCCCGGTGGGCTAGCGGGGGGGTCACAGATACGCAGTATTTT. Encoded protein: CASGLVPRWASGGVTDTQYF.

The rearrangement links TRBV28 to TRBJ1-5, with D possibly TRBD1 on 6 matching bases. The CDR3 spans 15 residues. The V and J ends lost 4 bases and 3 bases respectively, with 13 bases between them. Germline V gene lookup returns CDR1 MDHEN and CDR2 SYDVKM. CDR3 amino acids: CASSSLTGSNQPQHF. The CDR3 nucleotides read TGTGCCAGCAGTTCCCTGACAGGTTCCAATCAGCCCCAGCATTTT.

This sequence joins TRBV2 and TRBJ1-4; weak D call: TRBD1 (5 bases). V gave up 6 bases and J gave up 7 bases, with 9 bases separating them. This CDR3 comprises 12 residues. Germline values: CDR1 SNHLY, CDR2 FYNNEI. The CDR3 sequence: CASRGQGEKLFF. In DNA, the CDR3 is TGTGCCAGCAGGGGGCAGGGTGAAAAACTGTTTTTT.

CDR3 nucleotides: TGTGCCACCAGGACGGTGAACACTGAAGCTTTCTTT. Translating it yields CATRTVNTEAFF. The chain is built from TRBV6-5 and TRBJ1-1, with no clear D. The CDR3 is made up of 12 amino acids. Germline V CDR1 and CDR2: MNHEY, SVGAGI. The ends were cut back, 10 bases at V and 0 bases at J, with 9 bases in the middle.

The chain links TRBV3-1 (or the pseudogene TRBV3-2) to TRBJ1-2; 9 nucleotides match TRBD1. The CDR3 sequence is 16 residues long. V gave up 4 bases and J gave up 1 base; unmatched junction bases: 7. Germline V gives CDR1 LGHDT, CDR2 YNNKEL (reference sequence). This chain's CDR3 is CASSPRQGDYNYGYTF. In DNA, the CDR3 is TGTGCCAGCAGCCCCAGACAGGGGGATTATAACTATGGCTACACCTTC.

The chain recombines TRBV7-9 with TRBJ2-1, with D uncertain. This CDR3 has 15 residues. Between the trimmed V and J ends, which lost 2 bases and 2 bases, there was a span of 10 bases. From germline, CDR1 is SEHNR and CDR2 FQNEAQ (reference sequence). The CDR3 sequence is CASSLQVGAYNEQFF. CDR3 coding DNA: TGTGCCAGCAGCTTACAGGTTGGGGCCTACAATGAGCAGTTCTTC.

This rearrangement joins TRBV6-2 or TRBV6-3 to TRBJ2-2, with D maybe TRBD2 (6 bases). Deletions cut 5 bases from V and 6 bases from J, with 10 bases between. The CDR3 contains 13 residues. Germline V gene data show CDR1 as MNHEY and CDR2 as SVGEGT. The CDR3 nucleotides are TGTGCCAGCAGTGCGGGGCGTCCCGGGGAGCTGTTTTTT. This gives the protein CASSAGRPGELFF.

The rearrangement joins TRBV5-8 to TRBJ2-1; perhaps TRBD2 as D (7 bases). Trimming took 6 bases from V and 10 from J, leaving 17 bases between them. Germline CDR1 reads SGHTS; CDR2 reads YDEGEE. The length of the CDR3 is 13 residues. The CDR3 coding sequence is TGTGCCAGCATATTTCCGGGGGGCGGGGAGCAGTTCTTC. Its translation is CASIFPGGGEQFF.

In this sample, this clone turned up once. The rearrangement joins TRBV3-1 (or the pseudogene TRBV3-2) to TRBJ1-4, with a tentative D call TRBD1 (6 bases). Germline CDR1 is LGHDT and CDR2 is YNNKEL (reference sequence). The CDR3 consists of 15 residues. Trimming pared 4 bases from V and 0 bases from J, leaving 9 bases between. The CDR3 DNA sequence: TGTGCCAGCAGCCTCGCAGGGGCAACTAATGAAAAACTGTTTTTT. This encodes CASSLAGATNEKLFF.

This clone was detected once. The CDR3 DNA reads as TGTGCCAGCTCAGCGGGAAGGCAAGAGACCCAGTACTTC. It is translated as CASSAGRQETQYF. The V gene is TRBV18, the J gene TRBJ2-5; possible D gene TRBD2, 6 bases. This CDR3 comprises 13 residues. From germline, CDR1 is KGHSH and CDR2 LQKENI. Trimming pared 5 bases from V and 2 bases from J, leaving 9 bases between.

The V call is TRBV5-5, the J call TRBJ1-5; no definite D call. Germline lookup yields CDR1 SGHKS and CDR2 YYEKEE (reference sequence). Trimming removed 1 base from V and 5 bases from J, with 7 bases in between. This CDR3 has 13 residues. The CDR3 DNA is TGTGCCAGCAGCTTGACGGGATATCAGCCCCAGCATTTT. Amino acid sequence: CASSLTGYQPQHF.

The chain has TRBV9 and TRBJ1-1; D is unclear. The CDR3 is 17 residues long. Germline CDR1 and CDR2: SGDLS and YYNGEE. V gave up 0 bases and J gave up 0 bases, with 15 bases separating them. CDR3 protein: CASSVEVTVTMNTEAFF. The CDR3 bases are TGTGCCAGCAGCGTAGAGGTAACAGTTACTATGAACACTGAAGCTTTCTTT.

This clone was detected a few times. The rearrangement links TRBV20-1 to TRBJ1-2; tentatively, D is TRBD1 (5 bases). V lost 3 bases to trimming and J lost 8 bases, with 10 bases between them. From germline, CDR1 is DFQATT and CDR2 SNEGSKA (reference sequence). CDR3 length: 11 amino acids. The CDR3 reads CSASGTRGYTF. The CDR3 DNA reads TGCAGTGCTAGTGGGACGCGGGGCTACACCTTC.